These 21 T cell receptor beta chains originate from one sample sequenced in a study of blood T cell repertoires in COVID-19. Profiled with immunoSEQ multiplex PCR; TCRdb holds only in-frame clones, not every one. The sample shows around 81,000 clones, 70% to 80% of them seen only once. Sample: peripheral blood. These receptors were taken from a human donor in a cohort sampled during active COVID-19.

This clone was counted a few times. The V call is TRBV19, the J call TRBJ2-2; tentatively, D is TRBD1 (5 bases). The germline V gene encodes CDR1 LNHDA and CDR2 SQIVND (reference sequence). Trimming pared 4 bases from V and 0 bases from J, leaving 15 bases between. The CDR3 has 17 residues. CDR3 bases: TGTGCCAGTAGTACGTCGACAGTGATCGCGAACACCGGGGAGCTGTTTTTT. It codes for CASSTSTVIANTGELFF.

This clone has a count of ten or more. The chain joins TRBV11-3 to TRBJ1-1; perhaps TRBD1 as D (5 bases). CDR1 is SGHNT and CDR2 is YENEEA in the germline V gene. The CDR3 runs 12 residues. Trimming left V 7 bases short and J 6 bases short, with 12 bases between. The CDR3 sequence is CASKGRAAEAFF. Written as DNA, the CDR3 is TGTGCCAGCAAGGGGAGGGCCGCTGAAGCTTTCTTT.

The chain employs TRBV12-3 or TRBV12-4 and TRBJ1-1, with D maybe TRBD1 (5 bases). The CDR3 is made up of 13 amino acids. V was pared by 8 bases and J by 2 bases, with 12 bases between. The CDR3 DNA reads TGTGCCAGCCGAAAAAGGGGTAACACTGAAGCTTTCTTT. As protein: CASRKRGNTEAFF.

The chain employs TRBV10-2 and TRBJ1-3; a weak D match, TRBD1 (5 bases). Trimming removed 6 bases at V and 0 bases at J, with 9 bases between. In germline, CDR1 is WSHSY, CDR2 SAAADI. The CDR3 is 14 residues long. The CDR3 nucleotides read TGCGCCAGCAGCCGGGGGAACTCTGGAAACACCATATATTTT. Amino acid sequence: CASSRGNSGNTIYF.

The chain uses TRBV4-1 and TRBJ2-7; tentatively, D is TRBD1 (5 bases). Germline V gives CDR1 MGHRA, CDR2 YSYEKL. The CDR3 consists of 14 residues. V lost 0 bases and J lost 5, with 11 bases in between. The CDR3 DNA reads TGCGCCAGCAGCCAAGAGGCCAGGGAAGACGAGCAGTACTTC. Residues: CASSQEAREDEQYF.

The V and J genes are TRBV7-9 and TRBJ2-3; 7 bases are a match to TRBD1. V gave up 1 base and J gave up 1 base; unmatched junction bases: 2. CDR3 size: 15 residues. Germline values: CDR1 SEHNR, CDR2 FQNEAQ (reference sequence). The CDR3 DNA is TGTGCCAGCAGCTTAGTTCAGGGGGGCACAGATACGCAGTATTTT. This gives the protein CASSLVQGGTDTQYF.

This chain joins TRBV7-9 and TRBJ1-2; possibly TRBD1 for D (6 bases). Trimming removed 5 bases at V and 1 base at J, with 20 bases between. CDR3 length equals 17 residues. Germline-derived CDR1 and CDR2 are SEHNR and FQNEAQ (reference sequence). CDR3 region: CASSRLRTETFNYGYTF. Here the CDR3 DNA reads TGTGCCAGCAGCCGCCTCCGGACAGAAACCTTTAACTATGGCTACACCTTC.

The V gene is TRBV30, the J gene TRBJ1-3; 7 bases are shared with TRBD1. The junction had 3 bases not matched to a gene; V was cut back by 3 bases and J by 4 bases. Germline CDR1 reads GTSNPN; CDR2 reads SVGIG (reference sequence). The CDR3 is 13 amino acids. CDR3 sequence (DNA): TGTGCCTGGAGGACAGGGTACGGAAACACCATATATTTT. Encoded protein: CAWRTGYGNTIYF.

The rearrangement links TRBV19 to TRBJ2-7, with 10 nucleotides matching TRBD1. Germline loops: CDR1 LNHDA, CDR2 SQIVND (reference sequence). The CDR3 spans 16 residues. The ends lost 5 bases at V and 4 bases at J; junction bases unmatched: 11. This CDR3 reads CASSSKPGQGIYEQYF. The CDR3 nucleotides read TGTGCCAGTAGTTCGAAACCGGGACAGGGGATTTACGAGCAGTACTTC.

The chain couples TRBV7-8 to TRBJ2-3, with TRBD2 matching 9 bases. Per germline, CDR1 SGHVS and CDR2 FQNEAQ. The CDR3 length is 16 residues. After removal of 2 bases from V and 6 bases from J, the junction contained 9 bases not matched to a gene. CDR3 region: CASSLRLAGTADTQYF. The CDR3, as DNA: TGTGCCAGCAGCTTAAGGCTAGCGGGGACCGCGGATACGCAGTATTTT.

V gene TRBV14 combines with J gene TRBJ1-4; 10 bases line up with TRBD1. Germline V lookup: CDR1 SGHDN, CDR2 FVKESK. Trimming removed 5 bases from V and 8 bases from J; junction bases left unmatched: 8. The CDR3 totals 15 residues. CDR3 sequence reads: CASSTRTGGSEKLFF. The CDR3, as DNA: TGTGCCAGCAGCACGAGGACAGGGGGTAGCGAAAAACTGTTTTTT.

The chain links TRBV28 to TRBJ1-2; 8 bases line up with TRBD1. CDR1 is MDHEN, CDR2 SYDVKM, per germline. There are 15 residues in the CDR3. V lost 5 bases and J lost 3; bases outside the gene matches: 8. The CDR3 spells CASSSRDRYYYGYTF. The CDR3 coding sequence is TGTGCCAGCAGTAGCCGGGACAGGTACTACTATGGCTACACCTTC.

J is TRBJ1-5 and V is TRBV19; D perhaps matches TRBD1 (5 bases). From germline, CDR1 is LNHDA and CDR2 SQIVND (reference sequence). The CDR3 has 13 residues. Trimming took off 5 bases at V and 7 bases at J, with 12 bases between the two ends. The CDR3 protein is CASSFSGQQPQHF. The CDR3 DNA is TGTGCCAGTAGTTTTTCAGGGCAGCAGCCCCAGCATTTT.

The chain joins TRBV7-3 to TRBJ1-3; D ambiguous. The CDR3 extends over 16 amino acids. Trimming left V 1 base short and J 0 bases short, with 10 bases between. Germline V gives CDR1 SGHTA, CDR2 FQGTGA. The CDR3, as DNA: TGTGCCAGCAGCTTAAGTGGCGGGTCCTCTGGAAACACCATATATTTT. Its translation: CASSLSGGSSGNTIYF.

The CDR3 loop is CASSEGQINYSNQPQHF. CDR3 nucleotides: TGTGCCAGTTCCGAGGGACAGATAAATTATAGCAATCAGCCCCAGCATTTT. The J gene is TRBJ1-5, the V gene TRBV19, with 7 bases that match TRBD1. Unmatched junction bases numbered 13, after V lost 8 bases and J lost 0 bases. CDR3 size: 17 residues. Germline CDR1 and CDR2: LNHDA and SQIVND (reference sequence).

This clone was picked up many times. The chain is built from TRBV18 and TRBJ1-5; D not certain. Germline loops: CDR1 KGHSH, CDR2 LQKENI. The V end lost 5 bases, the J end lost 8 bases, and 10 bases lay between the germline ends. The CDR3 has 12 amino acids. The chain's CDR3 is CASSSAGEPQHF. CDR3 in DNA: TGTGCCAGCTCATCAGCGGGAGAGCCCCAGCATTTT.

The rearrangement uses TRBV7-3 and TRBJ2-3; 9 bases map to TRBD2. V lost 2 bases, J lost 0 bases, and 3 bases stayed unmatched. CDR3 length equals 16 residues. Germline CDR1 and CDR2: SGHTA and FQGTGA. CDR3 bases: TGTGCCAGCAGCTTACTAGCGGGAACTAGCACAGATACGCAGTATTTT. Its translation: CASSLLAGTSTDTQYF.

The chain links TRBV19 to TRBJ2-5; 8 bases line up with TRBD2. CDR1 and CDR2 from the germline V gene are LNHDA and SQIVND (reference sequence). There are 16 residues in the CDR3. V shed 8 bases and J 4 bases; nucleotides not matched to a gene: 15. The CDR3 sequence is CASDREAGGPRETQYF. For the CDR3, the DNA is TGTGCCAGTGACCGGGAGGCGGGAGGCCCGCGAGAGACCCAGTACTTC. The whole variable domain, filled in from reference TRBV19 and TRBJ2-5, reads DGGITQSPKYLFRKEGQNVTLSCEQNLNHDAMYWYRQDPGQGLRLIYYSQIVNDFQKGDIAEGYSVSREKKESFPLTVTSAQKNPTAFYLCASDREAGGPRETQYFGPGTRLLVL.

The chain recombines TRBV7-6 with TRBJ1-3, with 7 bases that match TRBD1. Germline trimming cut 1 base from V and 2 bases from J; bases unmatched to any gene: 5. Germline loops: CDR1 SGHVS, CDR2 FNYEAQ. The CDR3 is 16 amino acids. The CDR3 DNA sequence: TGTGCCAGCAGCTTAGGGCTACAGGGGACTGGAAACACCATATATTTT. Translation: CASSLGLQGTGNTIYF.

This clone was seen only a few times. This chain joins TRBV7-2 and TRBJ2-2; a weak D match, TRBD2 (5 bases). CDR3 length: 16 residues. Germline loops: CDR1 SGHTA, CDR2 FQGNSA. The V gene lost 2 bases and the J gene lost 0 bases, with 10 bases spanning the gap. The CDR3 protein is CASSLRTGTNTGELFF. DNA of the CDR3: TGTGCCAGCAGCTTACGGACTGGAACGAACACCGGGGAGCTGTTTTTT.

DNA for the CDR3: TGCAGCGCGGAGGCCTCGGACAGACGATTGGGCCCTGAAGCTTTCTTT. Translation gives CSAEASDRRLGPEAFF. The V call is TRBV29-1, the J call TRBJ1-1; weak D call: TRBD1 (6 bases). This CDR3 contains 16 residues. Germline assignment: CDR1 SQVTM and CDR2 ANQGSEA. Trimming cost V 7 bases and J 6 bases, with 27 bases left between them.